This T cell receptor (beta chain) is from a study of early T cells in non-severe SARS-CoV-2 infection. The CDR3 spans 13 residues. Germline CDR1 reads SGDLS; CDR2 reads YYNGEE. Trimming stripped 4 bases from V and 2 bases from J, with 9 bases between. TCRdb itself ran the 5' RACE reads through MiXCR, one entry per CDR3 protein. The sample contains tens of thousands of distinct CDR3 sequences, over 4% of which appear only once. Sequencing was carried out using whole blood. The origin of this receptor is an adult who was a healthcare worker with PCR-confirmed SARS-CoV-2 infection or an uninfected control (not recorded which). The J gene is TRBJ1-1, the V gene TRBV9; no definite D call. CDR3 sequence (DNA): TGTGCCAGCAGCTCCAAGGGCAACACTGAAGCTTTCTTT. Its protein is CASSSKGNTEAFF.